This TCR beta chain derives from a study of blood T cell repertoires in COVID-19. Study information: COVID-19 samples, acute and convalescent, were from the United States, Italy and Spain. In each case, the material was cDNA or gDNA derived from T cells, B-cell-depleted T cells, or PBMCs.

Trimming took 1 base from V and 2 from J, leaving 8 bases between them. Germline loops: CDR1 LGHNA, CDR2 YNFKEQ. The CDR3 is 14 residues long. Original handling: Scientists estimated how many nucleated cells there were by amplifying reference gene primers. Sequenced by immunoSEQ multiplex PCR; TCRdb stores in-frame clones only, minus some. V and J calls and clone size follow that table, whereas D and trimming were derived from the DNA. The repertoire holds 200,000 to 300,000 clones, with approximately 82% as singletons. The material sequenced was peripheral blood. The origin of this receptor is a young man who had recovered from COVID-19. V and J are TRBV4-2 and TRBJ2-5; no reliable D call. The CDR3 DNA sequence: TGTGCCAGCAGCCAAGGATTCAGACAAGAGACCCAGTACTTC. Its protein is CASSQGFRQETQYF.